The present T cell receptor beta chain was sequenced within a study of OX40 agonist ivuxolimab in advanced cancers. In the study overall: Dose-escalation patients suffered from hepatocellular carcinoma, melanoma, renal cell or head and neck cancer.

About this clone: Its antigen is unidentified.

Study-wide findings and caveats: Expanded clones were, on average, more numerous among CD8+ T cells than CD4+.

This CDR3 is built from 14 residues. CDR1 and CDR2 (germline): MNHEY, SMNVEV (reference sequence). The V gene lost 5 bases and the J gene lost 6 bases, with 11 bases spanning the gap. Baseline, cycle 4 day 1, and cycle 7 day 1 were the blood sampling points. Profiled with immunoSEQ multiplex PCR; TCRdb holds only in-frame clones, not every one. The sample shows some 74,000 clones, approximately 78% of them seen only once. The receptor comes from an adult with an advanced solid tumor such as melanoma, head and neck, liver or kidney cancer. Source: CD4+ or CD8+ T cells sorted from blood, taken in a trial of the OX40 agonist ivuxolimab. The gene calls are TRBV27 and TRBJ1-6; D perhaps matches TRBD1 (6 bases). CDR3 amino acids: CASSNTGFNSPLHF. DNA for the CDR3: TGTGCCAGCAGTAATACAGGGTTTAATTCACCCCTCCACTTT.